The 10 T cell receptor beta chains below were found in one sample sequenced in a study of cytomegalovirus exposure and HLA in healthy donors. The PCR ran on 60 Vbeta and 13 Jbeta primers. Produced via immunoSEQ multiplex PCR; TCRdb's table is partial and in-frame only. The table records 100,000 to 150,000 clones, less than 85% of them present only once. The sample consisted of PBMCs. The source is a male donor in good health and CMV-seronegative.

This clone came up once. The rearrangement uses TRBV7-8 and TRBJ1-2; possible D gene TRBD1, 6 bases. V lost 6 bases and J 6 bases, leaving 20 bases between the germline ends. The germline CDR1 and CDR2 sequences are SGHVS and FQNEAQ. The CDR3 consists of 15 residues. The CDR3 DNA follows: TGTGCCAGCAGGGGAACAGGGAGCCGGGTGGATGGCTACACCTTC. Its translation: CASRGTGSRVDGYTF. Using reference TRBV7-8 and TRBJ1-2 for the parts outside the CDR3, the full variable domain is GAGVSQSPRYKVAKRGQDVALRCDPISGHVSLFWYQQALGQGPEFLTYFQNEAQLDKSGLPSDRFFAERPEGSVSTLKIQRTQQEDSAVYLCASRGTGSRVDGYTFGSGTRLTVV.

This chain links TRBV6-4 with TRBJ2-1, with 12 bases matching TRBD2. Trimming at V came to 2 bases and at J to 8 bases, leaving 13 bases not matched to a gene. The germline V gene has CDR1 MRHNA and CDR2 SNTAGT. The CDR3 runs to 18 residues. The CDR3 reads CASSDTLTTSGGVDEQFF. The CDR3 nucleotides read TGTGCCAGCAGTGACACCCTCACGACTAGCGGGGGAGTCGATGAGCAGTTCTTC.

This chain joins TRBV13 and TRBJ2-6; D unclear. This CDR3 is built from 18 residues. Germline CDR1 reads PRHDT; CDR2 reads FYEKMQ (reference sequence). V was pared by 2 bases and J by 1 base, with 15 bases between. CDR3 in DNA: TGTGCCAGCAGCTTATTTCGCAGCGTGATATCTGGGGCCAACGTCCTGACTTTC. It encodes CASSLFRSVISGANVLTF.

V usage is TRBV30 and J usage is TRBJ2-7, with 7 bases aligning to TRBD2. Germline V lookup: CDR1 GTSNPN, CDR2 SVGIG (reference sequence). Unmatched junction bases numbered 1, after V lost 7 bases and J lost 4 bases. There are 10 residues in the CDR3. DNA for the CDR3: TGTGCCTCCGGGGGGTACGAGCAGTACTTC. It is translated as CASGGYEQYF.

The chain employs TRBV7-8 and TRBJ1-5; D ambiguous. The CDR3 loop spans 15 amino acids. From germline, CDR1 is SGHVS and CDR2 FQNEAQ. V dropped 0 bases and J dropped 4 bases, with 10 bases sitting between them. CDR3 sequence: CASSLAPGGNQPQHF. The CDR3 DNA is TGTGCCAGCAGCTTAGCTCCCGGAGGGAATCAGCCCCAGCATTTT.

Worth noting for this clone: This CDR3 is missing its conserved last phenylalanine or tryptophan, likely due to a read error. The gene calls are TRBV5-4 and TRBJ1-1, with 8 nucleotides matching TRBD1. CDR1 is SGHNT, CDR2 YYREEE, per germline (reference sequence). CDR3 size: 14 residues. The V segment lost 5 bases and the J segment 1 base; nucleotides outside the gene matches: 4. The CDR3 nucleotides read TGTGCCAGCAGTACCGGGACAGGGAACACTGAAGCTTTCCTT. Its translation: CASSTGTGNTEAFL.

CDR3 in DNA: TGTGCTAGTGGTTTGGCCGAGGAAGTACCTCACTATGGCTACACCTTC. Translated, it gives CASGLAEEVPHYGYTF. The chain is built from TRBV12-5 and TRBJ1-2, with D hard to call. CDR1 is LGHNT, CDR2 FRNRAP, per germline. Trimming took off 1 base at V and 3 bases at J, with 15 bases between the two ends. This CDR3 comprises 16 residues. The whole variable domain, remainder taken from reference TRBV12-5 and TRBJ1-2, is DARVTQTPRHKVTEMGQEVTMRCQPILGHNTVFWYRQTMMQGLELLAYFRNRAPLDDSGMPKDRFSAEMPDATLATLKIQPSEPRDSAVYFCASGLAEEVPHYGYTFGSGTRLTVV.

The rearrangement links TRBV11-2 to TRBJ2-1; possibly TRBD2 for D (7 bases). Trimming left V 7 bases short and J 4 bases short, with 14 bases between. The CDR3 spans 14 residues. Germline lookup yields CDR1 SGHAT and CDR2 FQNNGV. The DNA for the CDR3 is TGTGCCAGCATGCTGGGAGGGGGGTACAATGAGCAGTTCTTC. It encodes CASMLGGGYNEQFF.

This chain joins TRBV6-6 and TRBJ1-5; D possibly corresponds to TRBD1 (5 bases). In germline, CDR1 is MNHNY, CDR2 SVGAGI (reference sequence). CDR3 size: 14 residues. V was clipped by 6 bases and J by 6 bases, with 15 bases between them. CDR3 loop: CASSNLGGFQPQHF. The CDR3, as DNA: TGTGCCAGCAGCAATTTGGGGGGGTTTCAGCCCCAGCATTTT.

The rearrangement links TRBV6-1 to TRBJ2-1; tentative D call: TRBD2 (6 bases). The germline V and J ends were trimmed by 0 bases and 6 bases, with 12 bases remaining between them. The CDR3 has 15 residues. The germline gives CDR1 MNHNS, CDR2 SASEGT. The CDR3: CASSEAEDGGNEQFF. The CDR3 bases are TGTGCCAGCAGTGAAGCGGAGGACGGGGGCAATGAGCAGTTCTTC.